This T cell receptor (beta chain) was profiled in a study of CD8+ T cells in alopecia areata. Study at large: Those patients who were treated received oral tofacitinib, which was given at 5 to 10 mg twice daily for moderate-to-severe alopecia areata.

Germline loops: CDR1 SNHLY, CDR2 FYNNEI. V dropped 4 bases and J dropped 4; count of bases not matched to a gene: 2. CDR3 length: 14 amino acids. General study results and limits: Sharing of TCRs across patients appeared less clear than in mice, possibly for HLA-related reasons. Sequencing of scalp samples also captures resident alphabeta T cells of normal skin. Clonality exceeded that of normal scalp in lesional scalp, most notably in alopecia totalis/universalis.

RNA was isolated and reverse transcribed to cDNA, the sequencing template. Using immunoSEQ multiplex PCR, the repertoire was profiled, and TCRdb retains in-frame clones only, with some absent. The data contain 55,000 to 70,000 clones, about 44% of them singletons. In its sample, this clone was seen a few times. Its antigen is still unknown. The sequence derives from a human donor with alopecia areata. This rearrangement joins TRBV2 to TRBJ2-3; 10 nucleotides line up with TRBD2. This specimen was CD8+ T cells sorted from blood, taken at week 0. Here the CDR3 reads CASSASGSADTQYF. The CDR3 region has the DNA TGTGCCAGCAGTGCTAGCGGGAGTGCAGATACGCAGTATTTT.